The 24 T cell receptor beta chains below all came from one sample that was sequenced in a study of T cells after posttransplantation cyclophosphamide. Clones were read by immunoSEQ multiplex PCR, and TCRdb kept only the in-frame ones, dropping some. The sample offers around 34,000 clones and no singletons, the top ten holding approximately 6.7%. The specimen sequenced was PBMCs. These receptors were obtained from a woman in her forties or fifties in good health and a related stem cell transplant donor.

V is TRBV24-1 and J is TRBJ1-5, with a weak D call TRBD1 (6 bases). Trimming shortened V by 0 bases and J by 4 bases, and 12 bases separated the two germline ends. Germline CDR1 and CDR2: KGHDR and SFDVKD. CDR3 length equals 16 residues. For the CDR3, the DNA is TGTGCCACCAGTGATTTGGCGGGGGGCAGGAATCAGCCCCAGCATTTT. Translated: CATSDLAGGRNQPQHF.

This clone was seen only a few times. In DNA form, the CDR3 reads TGTGCCAGCAGCCCACAAACGGGCTCCTACGAGCAGTACTTC. Protein sequence: CASSPQTGSYEQYF. This sequence joins TRBV7-2 and TRBJ2-7; D gene unclear. Trimming removed 5 bases at V and 0 bases at J, with 11 bases between. Per the germline V gene, CDR1 is SGHTA and CDR2 is FQGNSA. This CDR3 region has 14 residues.

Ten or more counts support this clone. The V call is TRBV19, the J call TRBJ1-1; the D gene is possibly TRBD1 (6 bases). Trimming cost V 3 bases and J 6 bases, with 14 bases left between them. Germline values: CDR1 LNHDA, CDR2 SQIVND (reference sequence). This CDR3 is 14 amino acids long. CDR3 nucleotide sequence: TGTGCCAGTAGTATGGACCGGGACAAACCTGAAGCTTTCTTT. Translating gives CASSMDRDKPEAFF. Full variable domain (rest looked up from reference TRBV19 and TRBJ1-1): DGGITQSPKYLFRKEGQNVTLSCEQNLNHDAMYWYRQDPGQGLRLIYYSQIVNDFQKGDIAEGYSVSREKKESFPLTVTSAQKNPTAFYLCASSMDRDKPEAFFGQGTRLTVV.

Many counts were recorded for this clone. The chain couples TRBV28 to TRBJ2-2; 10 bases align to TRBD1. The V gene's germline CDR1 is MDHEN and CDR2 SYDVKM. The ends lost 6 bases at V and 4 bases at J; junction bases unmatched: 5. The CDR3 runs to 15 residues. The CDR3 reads CASRSGQGFTGELFF. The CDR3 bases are TGTGCCAGCAGATCGGGACAGGGGTTCACCGGGGAGCTGTTTTTT.

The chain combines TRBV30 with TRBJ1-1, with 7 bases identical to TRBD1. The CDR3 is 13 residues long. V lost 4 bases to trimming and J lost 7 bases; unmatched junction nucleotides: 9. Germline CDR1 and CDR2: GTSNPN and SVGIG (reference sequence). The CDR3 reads CAWISGRGNEAFF. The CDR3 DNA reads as TGTGCCTGGATATCCGGCAGGGGGAATGAAGCTTTCTTT.

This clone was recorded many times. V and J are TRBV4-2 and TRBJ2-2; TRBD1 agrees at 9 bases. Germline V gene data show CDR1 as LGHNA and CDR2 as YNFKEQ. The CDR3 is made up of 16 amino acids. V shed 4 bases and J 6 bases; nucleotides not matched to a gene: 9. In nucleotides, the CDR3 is TGTGCCAGCAGCCCGCGGACAGGGGTGGACCCCGGGGAGCTGTTTTTT. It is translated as CASSPRTGVDPGELFF.

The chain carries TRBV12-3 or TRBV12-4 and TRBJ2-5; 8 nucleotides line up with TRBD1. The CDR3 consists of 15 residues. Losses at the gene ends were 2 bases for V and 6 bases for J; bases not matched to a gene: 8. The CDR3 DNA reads TGTGCCAGCAGTTTACAGGGGGCGGCCGTAAAGACCCAGTACTTC. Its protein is CASSLQGAAVKTQYF.

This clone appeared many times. The CDR3 loop reads CASSPLERPYEQYF. CDR3 bases: TGTGCCAGCTCACCGCTCGAGAGGCCCTACGAGCAGTACTTC. The chain is built from TRBV18 and TRBJ2-7; D gene unclear. Per the germline V gene, CDR1 is KGHSH and CDR2 is LQKENI. This CDR3 is built from 14 residues. Deletions cut 3 bases from V and 2 bases from J, with 11 bases between.

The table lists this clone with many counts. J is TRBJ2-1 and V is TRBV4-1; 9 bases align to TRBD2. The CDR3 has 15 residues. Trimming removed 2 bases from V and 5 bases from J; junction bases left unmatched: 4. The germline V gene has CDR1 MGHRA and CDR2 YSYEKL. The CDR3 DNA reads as TGCGCCAGCAGCCAACCGACTAGCGGAGACAATGAGCAGTTCTTC. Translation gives CASSQPTSGDNEQFF.

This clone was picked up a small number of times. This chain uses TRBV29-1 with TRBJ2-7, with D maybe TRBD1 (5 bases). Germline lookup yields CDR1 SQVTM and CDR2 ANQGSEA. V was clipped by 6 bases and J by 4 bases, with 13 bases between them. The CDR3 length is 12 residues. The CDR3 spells CSVRGPGYEQYF. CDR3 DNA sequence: TGCAGCGTAAGGGGCCCTGGGTACGAGCAGTACTTC.

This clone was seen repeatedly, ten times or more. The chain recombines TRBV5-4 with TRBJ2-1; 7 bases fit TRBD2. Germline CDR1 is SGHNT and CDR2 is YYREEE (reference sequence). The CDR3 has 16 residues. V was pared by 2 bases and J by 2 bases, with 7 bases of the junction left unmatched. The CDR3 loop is CASSFGGSGTYNEQFF. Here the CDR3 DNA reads TGTGCCAGCAGCTTTGGCGGGAGCGGGACCTACAATGAGCAGTTCTTC.

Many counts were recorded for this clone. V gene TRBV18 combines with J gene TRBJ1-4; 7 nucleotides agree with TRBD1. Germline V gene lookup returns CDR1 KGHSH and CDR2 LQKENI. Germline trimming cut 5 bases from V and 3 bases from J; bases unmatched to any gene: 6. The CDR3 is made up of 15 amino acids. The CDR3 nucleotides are TGTGCCAGCTCAGTATACAGGGGCCCTAATGAAAAACTGTTTTTT. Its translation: CASSVYRGPNEKLFF.

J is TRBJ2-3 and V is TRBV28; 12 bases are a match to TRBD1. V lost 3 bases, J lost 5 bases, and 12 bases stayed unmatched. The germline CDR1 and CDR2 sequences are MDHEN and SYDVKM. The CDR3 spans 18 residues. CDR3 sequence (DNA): TGTGCCAGCAGTTTTCGTCCACCGGGACAGGGGGCGCAAGATACGCAGTATTTT. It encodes CASSFRPPGQGAQDTQYF.

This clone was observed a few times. As DNA, the CDR3 is TGTGCCAGCAGCAGTCCCACTAGCGGGAGGGGGGACACCGGGGAGCTGTTTTTT. Its protein is CASSSPTSGRGDTGELFF. This chain uses TRBV12-3 or TRBV12-4 with TRBJ2-2, with TRBD2 matching over 13 bases. J gave up 3 bases and V 6 bases, and 10 bases lay outside the gene matches. The CDR3 loop spans 18 amino acids.

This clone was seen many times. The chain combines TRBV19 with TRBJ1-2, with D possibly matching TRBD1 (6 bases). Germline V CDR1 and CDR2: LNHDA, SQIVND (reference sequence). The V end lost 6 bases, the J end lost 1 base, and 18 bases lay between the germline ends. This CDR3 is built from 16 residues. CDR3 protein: CASSPLNGGRNYGYTF. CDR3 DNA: TGTGCCAGTAGCCCTCTCAACGGGGGGCGTAACTATGGCTACACCTTC.

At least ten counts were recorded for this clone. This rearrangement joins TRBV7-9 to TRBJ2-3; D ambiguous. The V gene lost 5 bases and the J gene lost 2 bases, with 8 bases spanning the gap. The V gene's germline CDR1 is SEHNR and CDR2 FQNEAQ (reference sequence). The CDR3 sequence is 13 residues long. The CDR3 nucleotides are TGTGCCAGCAGCCCTAGTCTCACAGATACGCAGTATTTT. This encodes CASSPSLTDTQYF.

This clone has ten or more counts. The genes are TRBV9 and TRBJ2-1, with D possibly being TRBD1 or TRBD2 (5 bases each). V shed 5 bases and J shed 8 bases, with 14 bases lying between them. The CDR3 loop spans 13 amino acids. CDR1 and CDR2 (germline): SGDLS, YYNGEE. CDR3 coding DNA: TGTGCCAGCAGTGACGGGATAGGGGATGAGCAGTTCTTC. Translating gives CASSDGIGDEQFF. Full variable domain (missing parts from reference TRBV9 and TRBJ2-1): DSGVTQTPKHLITATGQRVTLRCSPRSGDLSVYWYQQSLDQGLQFLIQYYNGEERAKGNILERFSAQQFPDLHSELNLSSLELGDSALYFCASSDGIGDEQFFGPGTRLTVL.

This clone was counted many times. For the CDR3, the DNA is TGTGCCAGCAGTCCGAGACTAGCGGGGTCCTACGAGCAGTACTTC. It yields the protein CASSPRLAGSYEQYF. The genes are TRBV7-3 and TRBJ2-7; 11 bases line up with TRBD2. The CDR3 is 15 residues long. Germline CDR1 reads SGHTA; CDR2 reads FQGTGA. Trimming took 6 bases from V and 1 from J; bases not matched to a gene: 5.

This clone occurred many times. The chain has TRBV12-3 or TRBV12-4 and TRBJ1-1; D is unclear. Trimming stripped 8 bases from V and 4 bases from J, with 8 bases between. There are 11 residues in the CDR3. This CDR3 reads CASPEGTEAFF. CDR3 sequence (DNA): TGTGCCAGCCCAGAAGGCACTGAAGCTTTCTTT.

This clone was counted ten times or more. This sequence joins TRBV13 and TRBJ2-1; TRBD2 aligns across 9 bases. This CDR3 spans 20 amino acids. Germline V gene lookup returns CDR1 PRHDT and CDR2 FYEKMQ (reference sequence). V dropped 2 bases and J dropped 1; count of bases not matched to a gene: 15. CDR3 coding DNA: TGTGCCAGCAGCTTACCCTTAGATCGACTAGCGGATGATTCCTACAATGAGCAGTTCTTC. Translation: CASSLPLDRLADDSYNEQFF.

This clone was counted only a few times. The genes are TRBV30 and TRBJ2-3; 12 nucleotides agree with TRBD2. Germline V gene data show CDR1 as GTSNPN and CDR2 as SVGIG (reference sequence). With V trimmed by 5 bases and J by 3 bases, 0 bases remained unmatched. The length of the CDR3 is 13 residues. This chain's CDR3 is CAWLAGGTDTQYF. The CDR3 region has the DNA TGTGCCTGGCTAGCGGGGGGGACAGATACGCAGTATTTT.

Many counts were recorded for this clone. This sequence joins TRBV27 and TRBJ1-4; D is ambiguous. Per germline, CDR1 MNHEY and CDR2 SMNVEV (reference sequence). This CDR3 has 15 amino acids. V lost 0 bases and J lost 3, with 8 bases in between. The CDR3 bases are TGTGCCAGCAGTTTATCGGTAGCTCCTAATGAAAAACTGTTTTTT. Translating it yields CASSLSVAPNEKLFF.

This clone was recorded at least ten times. The DNA of the CDR3 is TGTGCCACCAGCACTGGGACAGGGGCTCTGAAACTGTTTTTT. Translating it yields CATSTGTGALKLFF. The V call is TRBV15, the J call TRBJ1-4; 10 bases map to TRBD1. This CDR3 spans 14 amino acids. The junction had 7 bases not matched to a gene; V was cut back by 4 bases and J by 11 bases. The germline CDR1 and CDR2 sequences are LNHNV and YYDKDF (reference sequence).

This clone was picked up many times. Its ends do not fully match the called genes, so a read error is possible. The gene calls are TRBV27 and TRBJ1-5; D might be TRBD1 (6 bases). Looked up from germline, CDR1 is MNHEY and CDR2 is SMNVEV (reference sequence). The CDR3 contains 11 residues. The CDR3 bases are TGTGCCAGCAGTTCCGGACAGCACCAGCATTTT. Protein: CASSSGQHQHF.